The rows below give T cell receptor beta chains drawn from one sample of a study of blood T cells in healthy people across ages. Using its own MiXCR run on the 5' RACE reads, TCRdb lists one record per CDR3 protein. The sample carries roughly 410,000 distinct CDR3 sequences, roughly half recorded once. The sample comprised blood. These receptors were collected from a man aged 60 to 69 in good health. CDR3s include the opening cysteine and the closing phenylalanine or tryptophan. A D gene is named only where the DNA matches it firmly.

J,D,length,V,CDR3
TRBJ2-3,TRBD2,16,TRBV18,CASSPGVQSGGDTQYF
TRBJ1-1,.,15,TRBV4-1,CASSQVKAWGTEAFF
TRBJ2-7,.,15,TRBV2,CASSLQGLNGDEQYF
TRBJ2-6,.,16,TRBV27,CASSRGRRAGANVLTF
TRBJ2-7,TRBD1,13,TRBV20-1,CSASNRGRGEQYF
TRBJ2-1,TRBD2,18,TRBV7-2,CASSSPGAGLAGEIEQFF
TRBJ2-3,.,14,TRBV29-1,CSVEDPRAGRTQYF
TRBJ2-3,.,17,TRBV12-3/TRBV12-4,CASSHPGWRVNTDTQYF
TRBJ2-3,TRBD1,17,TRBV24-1,CATSGGIRGQMLDTQYF
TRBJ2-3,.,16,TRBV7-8,CASSLATGGLLDTQYF
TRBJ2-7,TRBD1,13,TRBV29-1,CSVGGQGAYEQYF
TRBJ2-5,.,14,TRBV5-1,CASSLHAGQETQYF
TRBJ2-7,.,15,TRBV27,CASSSPQGSTYEQYF
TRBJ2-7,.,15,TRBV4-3,CASSQDQGGSYEQYF
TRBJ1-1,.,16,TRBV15,CATSRPGTQMNTEAFF
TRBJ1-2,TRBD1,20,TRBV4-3,CASSQDLHRDGTGGSYGYTF
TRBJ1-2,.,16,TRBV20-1,CSARYRRGPSPYGYTF
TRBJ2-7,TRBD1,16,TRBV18,CASSQPGGTGPYEQYF
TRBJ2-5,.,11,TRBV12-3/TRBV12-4,CATSDRETQYF
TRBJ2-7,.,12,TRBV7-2,CASSTLDFEQYF
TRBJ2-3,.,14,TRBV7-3,CASSANILTDTQYF
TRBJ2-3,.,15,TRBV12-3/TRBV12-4,CASSLGQAAEDTQYF
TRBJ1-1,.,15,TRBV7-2,CASSLAGGIGTEAFF
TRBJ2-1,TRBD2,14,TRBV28,CASSWGGSYNEQFF
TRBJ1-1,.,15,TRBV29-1,CSVDLVGPLDNEAFF
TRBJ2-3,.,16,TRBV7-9,CASSPGDFVSTETQYF
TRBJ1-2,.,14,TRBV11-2,CASSLGFRLYGYTF
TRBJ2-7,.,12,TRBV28,CATHGPSYEQYF